The subject of this entry is one T cell receptor beta chain. Its target is not known. Trimming cost V 6 bases and J 8 bases, with 10 bases left between them. The length of the CDR3 is 12 residues. TCRdb re-called the RACE reads with MiXCR, one entry per CDR3 protein. The sample records around 180,000 distinct CDR3 sequences, 30% being singletons. These data belong to a study of human T cells and chemical hapten exposure. At the level of the study: Patients, a majority of them female, were diagnosed with alopecia areata, totalis or universalis.

As to time point: pre-sensitization, week 0. Treatment specified: therapeutic diphenylcyclopropenone sensitization with weekly scalp DPC. The study, taken as a whole, reports: The study found expanded TCRs formed significantly more large CDR3 similarity clusters than controls.

Sequenced material: whole blood, taken in connection with sensitization to the hapten diphenylcyclopropenone (DPC). This sequence originates from a woman under 40 with alopecia areata. Some clones in this sample may be carry-over from other donors' samples. This sequence joins TRBV12-3 or TRBV12-4 and TRBJ1-4; TRBD1 is a possible D gene (6 bases). The CDR3 sequence is CASRQGWEKLFF. DNA of the CDR3: TGTGCCAGCAGACAGGGTTGGGAAAAACTGTTTTTT.